The rows below give T cell receptor beta chains drawn from one sample of a study of CXCR3-negative and CXCR3-positive naive CD8 T cells. Reprocessing the 5' RACE reads, TCRdb reports a single entry for every CDR3 protein and omits DNA. This table holds 55,000 to 70,000 distinct CDR3 sequences. Material for sequencing was memory CD8+ T cells from blood. These receptors were taken from a human donor in good health. Some clones in this sample may be carry-over from other donors' samples. CDR3s include the opening cysteine and the closing phenylalanine or tryptophan. Rows give clone size only sometimes, using once, few, many, or a class for an expanded clone.

V gene,J gene,clone size,CDR3 protein
TRBV29-1,TRBJ2-7,.,CSAPPRGGYEQYF
TRBV7-9,TRBJ2-1,.,CASSSTDYVKQGEQFF
TRBV7-8,TRBJ2-7,.,CASSSFQREALREQYF
TRBV6-2/TRBV6-3,TRBJ2-7,.,CASSPHYYEQYF
TRBV15,TRBJ2-7,.,CATSRTGTGFGEQYF
TRBV4-2,TRBJ1-4,.,CASSSLNQGDNEKLFF
TRBV4-2,TRBJ2-7,.,CASSLARDSSYEQYF
TRBV20-1,TRBJ1-5,.,CSARDFRGSGNQPQHF
TRBV15,TRBJ1-2,.,CATSTRQGHYGYTF
TRBV2,TRBJ1-1,.,CASSKGMNTEAFF
TRBV2,TRBJ1-4,.,CASGQVINEKLFF
TRBV7-9,TRBJ2-2,.,CASSLLGGTPNTGELFF
TRBV7-6,TRBJ2-3,.,CASSLGDRRSDTQYF
TRBV7-8,TRBJ1-5,.,CASSLKASNQPQHF
TRBV6-1,TRBJ2-6,medium-sized,CASSERGSGANVLTF
TRBV7-9,TRBJ2-4,.,CASSLYGENIQYF
TRBV4-3,TRBJ1-1,.,CASSQDDSSSNTEAFF
TRBV29-1,TRBJ1-4,.,CSVRGDVNGTGYEKLFF
TRBV20-1,TRBJ2-7,.,CSARDLASSYEQYF
TRBV15,TRBJ1-3,.,CATSNGQGDTIYF
TRBV6-2/TRBV6-3,TRBJ2-1,.,CASSYTGYTYNEQFF
TRBV4-3,TRBJ2-2,.,CASSQGFPGELFF
TRBV29-1,TRBJ1-2,.,CSAVDPDRNYGYTF
TRBV20-1,TRBJ1-1,.,CSARGVGTEAFF
TRBV13,TRBJ2-3,.,CASTSTRGGVASTDTQYF
TRBV6-4,TRBJ2-1,.,CASSELAGGNNEQFF
TRBV29-1,TRBJ1-1,.,CSSGGGQNTEAFF
TRBV11-3,TRBJ2-1,.,CASSSRGLADNEQFF
TRBV27,TRBJ2-7,.,CASSLMPGEQYF
TRBV29-1,TRBJ2-1,.,CSVEMGGAYNEQFF
TRBV29-1,TRBJ1-1,.,CSVRDRATEAFF
TRBV14,TRBJ2-5,.,CASSHQAGFQETQYF
TRBV7-2,TRBJ2-7,.,CASSLVSESSYEQYF
TRBV19,TRBJ2-7,.,CASSMGPGQYEQYF
TRBV4-2,TRBJ2-7,.,CASSQEALAGTYEQYF
TRBV5-1,TRBJ2-7,.,CASSPYTGGAYNEQYF
TRBV3-1,TRBJ2-3,.,CASSQDPPSAGPYTDTQYF
TRBV7-6,TRBJ2-5,.,CASSPLPGTVSETQYF
TRBV10-2,TRBJ2-3,.,CAGEKREGRDTQYF
TRBV20-1,TRBJ1-1,.,CSATISENTEAFF
TRBV4-3,TRBJ1-2,.,CASSQDQGTYGYTF
TRBV27,TRBJ2-7,.,CASTLSGTGYQTYEQYF
TRBV5-4,TRBJ2-2,.,CASSWSSSIGAGELFF
TRBV7-2,TRBJ2-5,.,CASSKSGSGETQYF
TRBV28,TRBJ1-2,.,CASSPLGSLYGYTF
TRBV6-6,TRBJ2-1,.,CASITGSSYNEQFF
TRBV4-1,TRBJ2-1,.,CASSQRQGAREQFF
TRBV20-1,TRBJ2-7,.,CSARGGWGLYEQYF
TRBV20-1,TRBJ1-1,.,CSAGTGDTRAFF
TRBV7-9,TRBJ1-1,.,CASSLGPQRAFF
TRBV11-3,TRBJ1-1,.,CASSSGTGDTEAFF
TRBV29-1,TRBJ1-2,.,CSVKGANYGYTF
TRBV29-1,TRBJ2-7,.,CSVEDQGATSYEQYF